This TCR beta chain was identified during a study of T cell responses to AZD1222 COVID-19 vaccine. Details on this clone: Antigen specificity is unknown.

Measured with immunoSEQ multiplex PCR; TCRdb has only the in-frame clones, and not every one. The repertoire consists of fewer than 200,000 clones, with around 90% occurring once and the leading ten covering around 3%. This CDR3 region has 16 residues. J gave up 4 bases and V 1 base, and 8 bases lay outside the gene matches. From germline, CDR1 is SGDLS and CDR2 YYNGEE. Findings and caveats of the study: As reported, nearly half of all spike-specific TCRs target variant regions that are unmutated. Only six AZD1222 recipients tested seropositive at baseline. Increased Spike-specific TCR breadth and depth were observed after two AZD1222 doses. Females outnumbered males among donors, who were mostly white British; clonal diversity was possibly underestimated.

The rearrangement links TRBV9 to TRBJ1-3; 7 positions agree with TRBD1. The source of this sequence is an adult in good health. Here the sequenced sample was peripheral blood, taken on day 0 of AZD1222 vaccination. The CDR3 nucleotides are TGTGCCAGCAGCGTAACTCACAGGGGTTCAGGAAACACCATATATTTT. Encoded protein: CASSVTHRGSGNTIYF.